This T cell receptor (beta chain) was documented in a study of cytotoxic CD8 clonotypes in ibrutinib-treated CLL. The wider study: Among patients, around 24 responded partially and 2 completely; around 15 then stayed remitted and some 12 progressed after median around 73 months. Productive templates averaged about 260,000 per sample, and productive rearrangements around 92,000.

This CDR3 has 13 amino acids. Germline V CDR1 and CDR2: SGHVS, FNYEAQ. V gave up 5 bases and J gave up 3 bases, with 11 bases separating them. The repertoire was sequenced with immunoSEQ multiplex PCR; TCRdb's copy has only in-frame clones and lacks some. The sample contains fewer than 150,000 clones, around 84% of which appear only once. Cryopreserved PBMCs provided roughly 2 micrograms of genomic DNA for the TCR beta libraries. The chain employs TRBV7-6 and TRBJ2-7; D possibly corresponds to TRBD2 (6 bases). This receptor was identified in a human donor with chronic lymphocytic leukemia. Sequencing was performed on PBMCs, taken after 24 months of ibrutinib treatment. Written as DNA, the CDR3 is TGTGCCAGCAGCCTGACTAGAGACTACGAGCAGTACTTC. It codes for CASSLTRDYEQYF.